A single sample is the source of the 2 T cell receptor beta chains below, sequenced in a study of glioma-infiltrating T cells after dendritic cell vaccination. The data were produced by immunoSEQ multiplex PCR, yet TCRdb's version contains in-frame clones alone and is incomplete. The sample has 100,000 or so clones; 70% to 90% are singletons. Material: blood, obtained before dendritic cell vaccination. These TCRs come from a human donor with glioblastoma.

V gene TRBV5-1 combines with J gene TRBJ2-3; TRBD2 matches at 7 bases. This CDR3 is built from 15 residues. Trimming at V came to 4 bases and at J to 3 bases, leaving 8 bases not matched to a gene. Germline V lookup: CDR1 SGHRS, CDR2 YFSETQ. The CDR3 nucleotides read TGCGCCAGCAGCCTGGGAGCGGGACCAACAGATACGCAGTATTTT. As protein: CASSLGAGPTDTQYF.

The chain couples TRBV9 to TRBJ1-1; D is possibly TRBD1 (5 bases). The germline gives CDR1 SGDLS, CDR2 YYNGEE. There are 15 residues in the CDR3. Trimming removed 2 bases at V and 3 bases at J, with 14 bases between. CDR3 nucleotide sequence: TGTGCCAGCAGCGTGGGAGGAAACAGGTACACTGAAGCTTTCTTT. This translates into CASSVGGNRYTEAFF.